This TCR beta chain appears in the sequencing data of a study of T cell responses to AZD1222 COVID-19 vaccine. The CDR3 contains 15 residues. Per the germline V gene, CDR1 is SGHRS and CDR2 is YFSETQ. Trimming left V 0 bases short and J 2 bases short, with 9 bases between. Profiling relied on immunoSEQ multiplex PCR, and the TCRdb table lists in-frame clones only, not all of them. The sample records roughly 120,000 clones, around 87% being singletons. The TCR originated in an adult in good health. Sequenced material: peripheral blood, taken on day 0 of AZD1222 vaccination. This rearrangement joins TRBV5-1 to TRBJ1-3; D might be TRBD1 (5 bases). CDR3 nucleotide sequence: TGCGCCAGCAGCTTGGAGGCAGGGCCTGGAAACACCATATATTTT. It encodes CASSLEAGPGNTIYF. Full variable domain (missing parts from reference TRBV5-1 and TRBJ1-3): KAGVTQTPRYLIKTRGQQVTLSCSPISGHRSVSWYQQTPGQGLQFLFEYFSETQRNKGNFPGRFSGRQFSNSRSEMNVSTLELGDSALYLCASSLEAGPGNTIYFGEGSWLTVV.